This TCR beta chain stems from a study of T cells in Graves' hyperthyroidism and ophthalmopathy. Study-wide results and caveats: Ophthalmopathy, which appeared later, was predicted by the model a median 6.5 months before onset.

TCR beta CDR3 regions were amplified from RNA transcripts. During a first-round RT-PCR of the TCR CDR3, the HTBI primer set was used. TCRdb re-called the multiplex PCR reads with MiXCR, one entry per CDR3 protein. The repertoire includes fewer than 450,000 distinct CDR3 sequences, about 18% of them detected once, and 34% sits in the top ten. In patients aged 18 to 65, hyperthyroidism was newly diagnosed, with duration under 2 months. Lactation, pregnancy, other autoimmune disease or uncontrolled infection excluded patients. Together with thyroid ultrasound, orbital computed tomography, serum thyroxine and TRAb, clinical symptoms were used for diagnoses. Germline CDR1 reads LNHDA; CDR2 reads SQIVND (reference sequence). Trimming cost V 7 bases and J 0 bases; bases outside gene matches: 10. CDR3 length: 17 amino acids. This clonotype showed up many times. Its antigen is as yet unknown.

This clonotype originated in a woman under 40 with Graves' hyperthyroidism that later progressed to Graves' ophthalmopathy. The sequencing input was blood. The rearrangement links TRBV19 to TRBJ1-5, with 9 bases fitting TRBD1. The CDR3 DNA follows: TGTGCCAGTACCTCGGGACAGGGAACATATAGCAATCAGCCCCAGCATTTT. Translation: CASTSGQGTYSNQPQHF.